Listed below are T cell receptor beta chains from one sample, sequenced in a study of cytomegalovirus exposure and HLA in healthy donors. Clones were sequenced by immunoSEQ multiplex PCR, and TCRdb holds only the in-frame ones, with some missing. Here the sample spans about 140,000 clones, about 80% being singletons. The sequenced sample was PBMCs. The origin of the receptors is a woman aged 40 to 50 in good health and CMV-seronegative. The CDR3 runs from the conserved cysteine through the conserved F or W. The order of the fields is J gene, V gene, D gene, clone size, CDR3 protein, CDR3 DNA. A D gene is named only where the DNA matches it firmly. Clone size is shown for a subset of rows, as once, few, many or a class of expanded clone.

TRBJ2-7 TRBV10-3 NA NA CAISDVVYEQYF TGTGCCATCAGTGATGTCGTCTACGAGCAGTACTTC
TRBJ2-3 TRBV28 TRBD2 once CASSLAGLVRPTDTQYF TGTGCCAGCAGTTTGGCGGGACTAGTGAGGCCCACAGATACGCAGTATTTT
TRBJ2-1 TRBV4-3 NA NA CASSQMVLRTAYNEQFF TGCGCCAGCAGCCAGATGGTATTGAGGACAGCTTACAATGAGCAGTTCTTC
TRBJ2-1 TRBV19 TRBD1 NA CASSHARQGRDEQFF TGTGCCAGCTCCCATGCCCGACAGGGACGCGATGAGCAGTTCTTC
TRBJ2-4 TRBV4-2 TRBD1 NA CASSRVGTGSGVGVAKNIQYF TGTGCCAGCAGCCGAGTAGGGACAGGGAGCGGGGTTGGGGTAGCCAAAAACATTCAGTACTTC
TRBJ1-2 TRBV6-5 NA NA CASRVGGVYYGYTF TGTGCCAGCAGAGTCGGGGGGGTTTACTATGGCTACACCTTC
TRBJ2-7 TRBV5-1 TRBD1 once CASSSSTGSPYEQYF TGCGCCAGCAGCTCTTCGACAGGGAGTCCATACGAGCAGTACTTC
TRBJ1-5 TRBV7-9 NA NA CSSSLDQGSQPQHF TGTTCCAGCAGCTTAGACCAGGGAAGTCAGCCCCAGCATTTT
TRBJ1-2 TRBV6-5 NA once CASRSAVANNYGYTF TGTGCCAGCAGATCCGCAGTGGCAAATAACTATGGCTACACCTTC
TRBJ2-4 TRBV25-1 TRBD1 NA CASSAYSGTAKVSQYF TGTGCCAGCAGTGCTTACTCCGGGACAGCCAAAGTAAGTCAGTACTTC
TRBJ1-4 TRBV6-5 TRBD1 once CASSYSDRVPNEKLFF TGTGCCAGCAGTTACTCAGACAGGGTGCCTAATGAAAAACTGTTTTTT
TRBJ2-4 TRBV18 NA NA CASSSPGLAKNIQYF TGTGCCAGCTCATCGCCAGGACTAGCCAAAAACATTCAGTACTTC
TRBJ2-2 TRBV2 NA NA CASSEGSTGELFF TGTGCCAGCAGTGAAGGCAGCACCGGGGAGCTGTTTTTT
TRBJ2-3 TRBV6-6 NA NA CASALGGGADTQYF TGTGCCAGCGCCTTGGGGGGAGGTGCAGATACGCAGTATTTT
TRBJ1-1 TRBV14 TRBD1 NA CASSRRDRGSEAFF TGTGCCAGCAGCCGCCGGGACAGGGGCTCTGAAGCTTTCTTT
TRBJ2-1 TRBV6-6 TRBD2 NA CASSYVGGKNEQFF TGTGCCAGCAGTTACGTCGGGGGGAAAAATGAGCAGTTCTTC
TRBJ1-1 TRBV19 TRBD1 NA CASSVVRGNEAFF TGTGCCAGTAGTGTCGTCAGGGGGAATGAAGCTTTCTTT
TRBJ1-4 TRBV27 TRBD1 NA CASSPFGTGNEKLFF TGTGCCAGCAGTCCCTTCGGGACAGGGAATGAAAAACTGTTTTTT
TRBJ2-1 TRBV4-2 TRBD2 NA CASSQDSGSSYNEQFF TGTGCCAGCAGCCAAGATAGCGGGAGTTCTTACAATGAGCAGTTCTTC
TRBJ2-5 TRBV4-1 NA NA CASSQASSAGQETQYF TGCGCCAGCAGCCAAGCTTCTAGCGCGGGACAAGAGACCCAGTACTTC